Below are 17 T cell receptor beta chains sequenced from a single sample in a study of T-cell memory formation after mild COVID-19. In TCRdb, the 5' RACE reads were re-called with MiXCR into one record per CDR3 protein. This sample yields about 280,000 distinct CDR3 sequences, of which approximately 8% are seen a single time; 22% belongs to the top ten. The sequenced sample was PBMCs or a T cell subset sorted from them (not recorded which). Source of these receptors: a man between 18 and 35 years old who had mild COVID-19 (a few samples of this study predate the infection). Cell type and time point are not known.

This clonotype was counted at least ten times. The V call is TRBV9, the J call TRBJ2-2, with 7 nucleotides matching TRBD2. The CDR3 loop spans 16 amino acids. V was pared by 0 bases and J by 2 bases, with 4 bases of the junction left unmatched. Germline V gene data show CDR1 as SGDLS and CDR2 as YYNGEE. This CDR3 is CASSVDPAGNTGELFF. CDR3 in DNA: TGTGCCAGCAGCGTAGACCCAGCGGGAAACACCGGGGAGCTGTTTTTT. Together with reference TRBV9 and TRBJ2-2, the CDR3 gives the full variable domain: DSGVTQTPKHLITATGQRVTLRCSPRSGDLSVYWYQQSLDQGLQFLIQYYNGEERAKGNILERFSAQQFPDLHSELNLSSLELGDSALYFCASSVDPAGNTGELFFGEGSRLTVL.

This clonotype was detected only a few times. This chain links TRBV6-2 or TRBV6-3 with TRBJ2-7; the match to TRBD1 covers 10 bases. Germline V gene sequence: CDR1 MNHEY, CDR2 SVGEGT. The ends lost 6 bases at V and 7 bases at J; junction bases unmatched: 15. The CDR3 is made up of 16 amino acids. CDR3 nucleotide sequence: TGTGCCAGCAGCCCCCCTCCGGGACAGGGGATAGATGAGCAGTACGTC. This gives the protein CASSPPPGQGIDEQYV.

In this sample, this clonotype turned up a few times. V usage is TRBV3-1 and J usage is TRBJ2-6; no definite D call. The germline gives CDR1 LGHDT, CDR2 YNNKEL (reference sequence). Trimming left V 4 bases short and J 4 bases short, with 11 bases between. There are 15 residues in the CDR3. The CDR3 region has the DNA TGTGCCAGCAGCCTCGCGCCATCGGGGGCCAACGTCCTGACTTTC. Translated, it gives CASSLAPSGANVLTF.

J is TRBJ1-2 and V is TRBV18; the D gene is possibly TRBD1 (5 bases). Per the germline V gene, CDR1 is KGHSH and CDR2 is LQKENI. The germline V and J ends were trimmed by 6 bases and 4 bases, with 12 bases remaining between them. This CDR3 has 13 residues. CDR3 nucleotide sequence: TGTGCCAGCTCCCCAGAGACAGCCTATGGCTACACCTTC. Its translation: CASSPETAYGYTF.

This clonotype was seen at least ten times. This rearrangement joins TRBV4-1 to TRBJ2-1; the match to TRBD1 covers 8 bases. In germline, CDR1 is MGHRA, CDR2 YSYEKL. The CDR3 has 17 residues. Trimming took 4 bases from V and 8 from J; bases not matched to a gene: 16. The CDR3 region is CASSPRGVDRAFDEQFF. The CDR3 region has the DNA TGCGCCAGCAGCCCCAGAGGGGTGGACAGGGCCTTCGATGAGCAGTTCTTC.

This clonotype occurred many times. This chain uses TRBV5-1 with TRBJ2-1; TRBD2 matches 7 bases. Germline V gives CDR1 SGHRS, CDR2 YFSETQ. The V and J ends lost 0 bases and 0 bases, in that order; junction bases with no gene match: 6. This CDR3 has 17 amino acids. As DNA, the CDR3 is TGCGCCAGCAGCTTGGTCCTAGCGGCAAGCTCCTACAATGAGCAGTTCTTC. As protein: CASSLVLAASSYNEQFF.

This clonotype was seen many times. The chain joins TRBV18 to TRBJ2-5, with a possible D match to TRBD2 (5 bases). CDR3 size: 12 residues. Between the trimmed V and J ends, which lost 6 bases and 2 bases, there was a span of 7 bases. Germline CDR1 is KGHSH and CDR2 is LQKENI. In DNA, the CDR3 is TGTGCCAGCTCCCGGGGACAAGAGACCCAGTACTTC. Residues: CASSRGQETQYF.

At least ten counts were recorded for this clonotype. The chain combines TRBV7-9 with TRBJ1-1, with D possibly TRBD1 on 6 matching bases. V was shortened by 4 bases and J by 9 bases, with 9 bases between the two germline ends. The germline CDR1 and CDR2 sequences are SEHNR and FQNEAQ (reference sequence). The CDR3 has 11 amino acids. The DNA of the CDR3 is TGTGCCAGCAGCTGGGACATACAAGCTTTCTTT. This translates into CASSWDIQAFF.

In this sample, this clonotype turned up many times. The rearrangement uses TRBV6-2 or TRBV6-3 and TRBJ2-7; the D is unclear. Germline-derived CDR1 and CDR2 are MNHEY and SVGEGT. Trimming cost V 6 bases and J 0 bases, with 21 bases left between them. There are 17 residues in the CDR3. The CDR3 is CASRFRALLSSSYEQYF. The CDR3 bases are TGTGCCAGCAGATTCCGGGCCTTGTTGAGTTCCTCCTACGAGCAGTACTTC.

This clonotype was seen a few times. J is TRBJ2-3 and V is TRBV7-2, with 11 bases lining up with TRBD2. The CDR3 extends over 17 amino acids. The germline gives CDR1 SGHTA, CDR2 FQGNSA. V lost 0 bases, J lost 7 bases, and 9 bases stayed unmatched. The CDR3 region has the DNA TGTGCCAGCAGCTTAGCGTCGCCTAGCGGGGGGCCGAATACGCAGTATTTT. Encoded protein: CASSLASPSGGPNTQYF.

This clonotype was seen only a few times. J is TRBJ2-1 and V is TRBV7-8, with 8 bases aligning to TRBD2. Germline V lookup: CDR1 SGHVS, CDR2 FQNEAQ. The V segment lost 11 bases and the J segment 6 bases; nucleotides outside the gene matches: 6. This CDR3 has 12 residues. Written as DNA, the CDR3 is TGTGCCGCGGGGGGAGCAGCCAATGAGCAGTTCTTC. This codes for CAAGGAANEQFF.

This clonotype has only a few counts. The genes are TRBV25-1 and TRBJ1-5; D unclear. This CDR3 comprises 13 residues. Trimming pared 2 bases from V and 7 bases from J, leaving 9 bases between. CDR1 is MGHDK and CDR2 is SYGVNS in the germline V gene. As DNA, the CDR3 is TGTGCCAGCAGTGAAGGGTCGACGCAGCCCCAGCATTTT. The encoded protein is CASSEGSTQPQHF. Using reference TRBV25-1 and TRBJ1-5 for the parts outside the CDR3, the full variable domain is EADIYQTPRYLVIGTGKKITLECSQTMGHDKMYWYQQDPGMELHLIHYSYGVNSTEKGDLSSESTVSRIRTEHFPLTLESARPSHTSQYLCASSEGSTQPQHFGDGTRLSIL.

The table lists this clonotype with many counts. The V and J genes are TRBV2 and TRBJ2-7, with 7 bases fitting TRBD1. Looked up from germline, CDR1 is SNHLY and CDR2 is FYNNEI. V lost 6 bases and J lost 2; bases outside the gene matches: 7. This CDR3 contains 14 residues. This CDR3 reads CASSPRDSPYEQYF. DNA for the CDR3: TGTGCCAGCAGCCCCCGGGACAGCCCCTACGAGCAGTACTTC.

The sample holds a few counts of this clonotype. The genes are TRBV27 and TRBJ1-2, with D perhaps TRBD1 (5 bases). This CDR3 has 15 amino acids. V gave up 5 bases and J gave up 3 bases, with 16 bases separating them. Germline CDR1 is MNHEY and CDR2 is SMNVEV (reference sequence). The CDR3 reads CASSPGGWDHYGYTF. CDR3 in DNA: TGTGCCAGCAGTCCTGGGGGATGGGATCACTATGGCTACACCTTC.

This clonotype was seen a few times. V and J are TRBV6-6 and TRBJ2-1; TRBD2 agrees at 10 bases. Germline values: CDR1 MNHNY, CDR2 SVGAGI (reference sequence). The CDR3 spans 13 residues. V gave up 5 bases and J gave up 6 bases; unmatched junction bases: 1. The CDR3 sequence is CASSLAGANEQFF. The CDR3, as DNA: TGTGCCAGCAGTCTAGCGGGGGCCAATGAGCAGTTCTTC.

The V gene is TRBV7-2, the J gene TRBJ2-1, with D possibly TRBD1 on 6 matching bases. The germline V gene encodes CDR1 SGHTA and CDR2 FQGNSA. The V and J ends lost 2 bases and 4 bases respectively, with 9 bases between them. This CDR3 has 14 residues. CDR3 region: CASSLWGPYNEQFF. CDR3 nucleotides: TGTGCCAGCAGCTTATGGGGGCCATACAATGAGCAGTTCTTC.

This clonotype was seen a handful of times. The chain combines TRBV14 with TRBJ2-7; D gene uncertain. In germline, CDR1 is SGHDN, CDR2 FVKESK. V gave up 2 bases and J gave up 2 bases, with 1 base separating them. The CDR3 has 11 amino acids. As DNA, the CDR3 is TGTGCCAGCAGCCAAACCTACGAGCAGTACTTC. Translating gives CASSQTYEQYF.